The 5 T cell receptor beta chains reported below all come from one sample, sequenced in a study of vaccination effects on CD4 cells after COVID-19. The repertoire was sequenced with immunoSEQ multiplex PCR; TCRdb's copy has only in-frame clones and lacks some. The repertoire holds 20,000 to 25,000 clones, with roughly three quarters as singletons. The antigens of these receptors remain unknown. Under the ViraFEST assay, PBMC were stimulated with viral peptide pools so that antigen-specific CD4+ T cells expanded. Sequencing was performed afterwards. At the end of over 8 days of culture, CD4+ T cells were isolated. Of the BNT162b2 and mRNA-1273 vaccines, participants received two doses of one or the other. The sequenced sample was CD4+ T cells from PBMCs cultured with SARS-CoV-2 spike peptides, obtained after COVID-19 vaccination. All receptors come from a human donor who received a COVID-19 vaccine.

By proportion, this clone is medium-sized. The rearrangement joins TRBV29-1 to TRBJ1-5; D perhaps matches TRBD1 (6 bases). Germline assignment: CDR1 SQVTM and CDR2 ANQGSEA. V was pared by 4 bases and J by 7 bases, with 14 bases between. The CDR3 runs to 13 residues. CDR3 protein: CSVVVSGDQPQHF. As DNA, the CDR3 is TGCAGCGTTGTGGTTTCAGGGGACCAGCCCCAGCATTTT.

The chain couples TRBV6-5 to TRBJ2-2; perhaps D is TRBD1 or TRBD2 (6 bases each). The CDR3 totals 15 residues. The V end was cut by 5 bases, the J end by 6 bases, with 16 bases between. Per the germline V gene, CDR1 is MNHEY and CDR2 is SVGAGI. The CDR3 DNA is TGTGCCAGCAGTCCTCGGGGGCGTAACGCCGGGGAGCTGTTTTTT. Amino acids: CASSPRGRNAGELFF.

CDR3 amino acids: CASSPSYEQYF. The DNA for the CDR3 is TGTGCCAGCAGTCCCTCCTACGAGCAGTACTTC. V gene TRBV11-2 combines with J gene TRBJ2-7; D ambiguous. Germline CDR1 is SGHAT and CDR2 is FQNNGV. Trimming shortened V by 6 bases and J by 0 bases, and 3 bases separated the two germline ends. This CDR3 region has 11 residues.

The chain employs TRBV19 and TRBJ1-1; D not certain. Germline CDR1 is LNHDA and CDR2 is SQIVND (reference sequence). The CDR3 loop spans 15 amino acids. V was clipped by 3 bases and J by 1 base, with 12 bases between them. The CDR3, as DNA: TGTGCCAGTAGTATGCGGGGAAGTGGGAACACTGAAGCTTTCTTT. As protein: CASSMRGSGNTEAFF.

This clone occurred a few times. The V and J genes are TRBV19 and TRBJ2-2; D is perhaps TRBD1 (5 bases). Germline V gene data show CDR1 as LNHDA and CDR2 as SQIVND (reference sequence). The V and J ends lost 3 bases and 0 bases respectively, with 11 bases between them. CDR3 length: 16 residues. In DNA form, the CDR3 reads TGTGCCAGTAGTATTAGACAGCCCCCGAACACCGGGGAGCTGTTTTTT. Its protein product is CASSIRQPPNTGELFF.